The rows below give T cell receptor beta chains drawn from one sample of a study of tumor and adjacent non-tumor tissue in lung cancer. TCRdb reprocessed the multiplex PCR reads via MiXCR and lists one record per CDR3 protein. Of 90,000 or so distinct CDR3 sequences in the sample, roughly two thirds were seen once. The sequenced sample consisted of lung tumor tissue. All receptors derive from a man in his sixties or seventies with non-small cell lung cancer. Both conserved end residues are part of each CDR3.

TRBV20-1,TRBJ2-1,CSTGGHRNEQFF
TRBV4-1,TRBJ2-3,CASSQDRLAGTDTQYF
TRBV10-1,TRBJ2-1,CASGGSGPNEQFF
TRBV5-4,TRBJ2-3,CASSLAGHGTDTQYF
TRBV4-2,TRBJ1-5,CVSSQGRMQGMGNQPQHF
TRBV28,TRBJ2-7,CASNPAGGGAGYEQYF
TRBV6-6,TRBJ2-7,CASSSHQWLVAYEQYF
TRBV6-6,TRBJ2-2,CASSPDRVTGELFF
TRBV6-1,TRBJ1-4,CASREGQGKLFF
TRBV5-6,TRBJ2-7,CASSPQGPSYEQYF
TRBV6-5,TRBJ1-2,CASSYRAQGAYGYTF
TRBV29-1,TRBJ2-4,CIVVKTGSGKNIQYF
TRBV28,TRBJ2-1,CASSRVSNNEQFF
TRBV11-2,TRBJ2-7,CASNSGTGGFYEQYF
TRBV4-1,TRBJ2-3,CASSQASRIAQYF
TRBV10-3,TRBJ1-6,CTISERGQGGSLLHF
TRBV30,TRBJ1-2,CAWSVRTVGNTF
TRBV11-2,TRBJ1-1,CASRGGTVTEAFF
TRBV2,TRBJ1-2,CASTKPTGGDYGYTF
TRBV7-2,TRBJ2-1,CASNLDGRLRYNEQFF
TRBV10-3,TRBJ2-7,CAIRLAGSYEQHF
TRBV12-3/TRBV12-4,TRBJ2-1,CANSSAGGHERFF
TRBV10-3,TRBJ1-1,CAISESPGVTEAFF
TRBV29-1,TRBJ2-3,CSVEPRGLDTQYF
TRBV5-4,TRBJ2-6,CASSFGPETGRIVSVANVPTF